This T cell receptor (beta chain) was observed in a study of T cells in tuberculosis. Study-level points and caveats: Active tuberculosis patients had shorter CDR3-alpha; the beta difference was nonsignificant. Active tuberculosis alpha repertoires lay closer to GMM-specific TCRs than controls'.

The germline CDR1 and CDR2 sequences are SSHAT and FNYEAQ (reference sequence). The CDR3 runs to 13 residues. The V gene lost 5 bases and the J gene lost 5 bases, with 12 bases spanning the gap. Profiled with immunoSEQ multiplex PCR; TCRdb holds only in-frame clones, not every one. The repertoire includes about 29,000 clones, around 89% of them detected once, and about 6.5% sits in the top ten. Remarks on this clone: Antigen unknown.

This chain connects TRBV7-7 to TRBJ2-5, with D hard to call. The clonotype comes from a donor between 10 and 35 years old with latent tuberculosis or without tuberculosis infection. Sequenced material: PBMCs. CDR3 region: CASSDLSVETQYF. CDR3 in DNA: TGTGCCAGCAGCGACTTATCGGTTGAGACCCAGTACTTC.